This T cell receptor (beta chain) was captured in a study of blood T cell repertoires in COVID-19. Study-level background: Material from acute and convalescent COVID-19 was sourced from the United States, Italy and Spain. From T cells, B-cell-depleted T cells, or PBMCs came the material, which was cDNA or gDNA.

Original handling: Counts of nucleated cells, estimated from reference gene primer amplification, were obtained. Using immunoSEQ multiplex PCR, the repertoire was profiled, and TCRdb retains in-frame clones only, with some absent. The V and J calls and clone size were taken over from that table, and D and trimming were inferred from the DNA. The sample consists of about 400,000 clones, around 90% of them appearing once. The CDR3 consists of 14 residues. The V gene lost 0 bases and the J gene lost 6 bases, with 12 bases spanning the gap. Germline V gene data show CDR1 as GTSNPN and CDR2 as SVGIG (reference sequence). Clinical history reported by participants formed the basis on which cohorts were assigned.

This clonotype was obtained from a young woman with acute COVID-19. The chain recombines TRBV30 with TRBJ2-1, with D unresolved. What was sequenced was PBMCs or T cells enriched from blood (not recorded which). Written as DNA, the CDR3 is TGTGCCTGGAGTGTCGGTGGTACGCGCAATGAGCAGTTCTTC. This gives the protein CAWSVGGTRNEQFF.